Shown below are 21 T cell receptor beta chains from a single sample sequenced in a study of glioma-infiltrating T cells after dendritic cell vaccination. Profiled with immunoSEQ multiplex PCR; TCRdb holds only in-frame clones, not every one. Seen here are roughly 87,000 clones, roughly four fifths observed once, and the top ten hold less than 7%. Time point defined: after dendritic cell vaccination, including at tumor progression/relapse. Sequencing used blood, obtained after dendritic cell vaccination. The receptors were gathered from a human donor with glioblastoma.

V is TRBV4-3 and J is TRBJ2-5; a possible D gene is TRBD2 (5 bases). The V gene's germline CDR1 is LGHNA and CDR2 YSLEER. CDR3 length equals 14 residues. V gave up 1 base and J gave up 5 bases, with 11 bases separating them. CDR3 sequence: CASSQGGRDETQYF. CDR3 DNA: TGCGCCAGCAGCCAAGGGGGTCGGGATGAGACCCAGTACTTC.

This clone has only a few counts. The V gene is TRBV6-5, the J gene TRBJ1-2; 8 positions match TRBD1. The V and J ends lost 0 bases and 4 bases, in that order; junction bases with no gene match: 7. This CDR3 region has 16 residues. CDR1 is MNHEY, CDR2 SVGAGI, per germline. The CDR3 region has the DNA TGTGCCAGCAGTTACTCTGGGCCCAGGGGGCTCTATGGCTACACCTTC. This sequence encodes CASSYSGPRGLYGYTF.

The genes are TRBV9 and TRBJ2-3; 13 bases are shared with TRBD2. Germline V gene lookup returns CDR1 SGDLS and CDR2 YYNGEE. V lost 4 bases, J lost 0 bases, and 5 bases stayed unmatched. The CDR3 length is 17 residues. The CDR3 loop reads CASSPGTSGDSTDTQYF. CDR3 DNA sequence: TGTGCCAGCAGCCCGGGGACTAGCGGGGACAGCACAGATACGCAGTATTTT.

V usage is TRBV5-1 and J usage is TRBJ2-6, with 7 bases fitting TRBD1. The CDR3 contains 15 residues. The trim removed 0 bases at V and 7 bases at J, leaving 4 bases unmatched. Germline V gene data show CDR1 as SGHRS and CDR2 as YFSETQ. For the CDR3, the DNA is TGCGCCAGCAGCTTGGTTGCAGGGGGTGCCAACGTCCTGACTTTC. Translated: CASSLVAGGANVLTF. Drawing the rest from reference TRBV5-1 and TRBJ2-6, the complete variable domain is KAGVTQTPRYLIKTRGQQVTLSCSPISGHRSVSWYQQTPGQGLQFLFEYFSETQRNKGNFPGRFSGRQFSNSRSEMNVSTLELGDSALYLCASSLVAGGANVLTFGAGSRLTVL.

This rearrangement joins TRBV9 to TRBJ2-5; 8 nucleotides agree with TRBD1. The CDR3 contains 17 residues. Germline-derived CDR1 and CDR2 are SGDLS and YYNGEE. V was pared by 4 bases and J by 4 bases, with 15 bases of the junction left unmatched. CDR3 nucleotides: TGTGCCAGCAGCCCCTTGGGTGTCAGGGGGCGCCTAGAGACCCAGTACTTC. This encodes CASSPLGVRGRLETQYF.

V and J are TRBV6-1 and TRBJ1-5; 7 bases are shared with TRBD1. This CDR3 comprises 16 residues. The V gene end was trimmed by 3 bases and the J gene end by 3 bases; junction bases not matched to a gene: 8. Germline values: CDR1 MNHNS, CDR2 SASEGT. This CDR3 is CASSDGRDSINQPQHF. The CDR3 nucleotides are TGTGCCAGCAGTGACGGCCGGGACAGCATCAATCAGCCCCAGCATTTT.

The chain is built from TRBV11-2 and TRBJ1-5, with 8 bases matching TRBD1. V lost 5 bases, J lost 3 bases, and 3 bases stayed unmatched. Germline CDR1 SGHAT, CDR2 FQNNGV. This CDR3 region has 14 residues. The CDR3 DNA sequence: TGTGCCAGCAGCCAGACAGGGGCCAATCAGCCCCAGCATTTT. Protein product: CASSQTGANQPQHF. The variable domain in full, with the rest retrieved from reference TRBV11-2 and TRBJ1-5, is EAGVAQSPRYKIIEKRQSVAFWCNPISGHATLYWYQQILGQGPKLLIQFQNNGVVDDSQLPKDRFSAERLKGVDSTLKIQPAKLEDSAVYLCASSQTGANQPQHFGDGTRLSIL.

CDR3 DNA sequence: TGCGCCAGCAGCTGGGCGACTAGCGGCTCCTACGAGCAGTACTTC. Translating gives CASSWATSGSYEQYF. V and J are TRBV5-1 and TRBJ2-7; 9 nucleotides line up with TRBD2. V lost 3 bases to trimming and J lost 0 bases; unmatched junction nucleotides: 4. The length of the CDR3 is 15 residues. Germline CDR1 reads SGHRS; CDR2 reads YFSETQ.

The rearrangement uses TRBV9 and TRBJ1-2, with D unclear. The germline V gene encodes CDR1 SGDLS and CDR2 YYNGEE. Trimming took 4 bases from V and 4 from J, leaving 14 bases between them. The CDR3 spans 14 residues. The CDR3 bases are TGTGCCAGCAGCCCAATAACCGAGCTCTATGGCTACACCTTC. It specifies CASSPITELYGYTF.

Here the CDR3 DNA reads TGTGCCAGCAGCTTAGACGGGACAGGGAACACTGAAGCTTTCTTT. Protein sequence: CASSLDGTGNTEAFF. This sequence joins TRBV7-3 and TRBJ1-1; TRBD1 matches 8 bases. The CDR3 runs 15 residues. Trimming at V came to 2 bases and at J to 1 base, leaving 3 bases not matched to a gene. Per germline, CDR1 SGHTA and CDR2 FQGTGA. Full variable domain (missing parts from reference TRBV7-3 and TRBJ1-1): GAGVSQTPSNKVTEKGKYVELRCDPISGHTALYWYRQSLGQGPEFLIYFQGTGAADDSGLPNDRFFAVRPEGSVSTLKIQRTERGDSAVYLCASSLDGTGNTEAFFGQGTRLTVV.

The CDR3 spells CASSYRVRDTEAFF. Here the CDR3 DNA reads TGTGCCAGCAGTTACAGAGTCAGGGACACTGAAGCTTTCTTT. The rearrangement links TRBV7-2 to TRBJ1-1, with D perhaps matching TRBD1 (5 bases). V lost 6 bases, J lost 3 bases, and 14 bases lay in between. The length of the CDR3 is 14 residues. Per germline, CDR1 SGHTA and CDR2 FQGNSA.

The gene calls are TRBV6-6 and TRBJ1-1; 11 bases map to TRBD1. Germline CDR1 MNHNY, CDR2 SVGAGI (reference sequence). V was pared by 2 bases and J by 4 bases, with 3 bases of the junction left unmatched. The CDR3 spans 15 residues. For the CDR3, the DNA is TGTGCCAGCAGTTACCGGACAGGGGGCATCACTGAAGCTTTCTTT. It yields the protein CASSYRTGGITEAFF.

This clone was counted a few times. The chain couples TRBV11-2 to TRBJ2-2; 8 nucleotides line up with TRBD1. In germline, CDR1 is SGHAT, CDR2 FQNNGV. Losses at the gene ends were 5 bases for V and 7 bases for J; bases not matched to a gene: 9. The length of the CDR3 is 15 residues. For the CDR3, the DNA is TGTGCCAGCAGCCTAGGACAGGGTCTGGTCGGGGAGCTGTTTTTT. Translated, it gives CASSLGQGLVGELFF.

In its sample, this clone was seen many times. The CDR3 nucleotides read TGCAGCGTGAGTAGGAGCGGCGAGCAGTACTTC. Protein: CSVSRSGEQYF. The chain recombines TRBV29-1 with TRBJ2-7, with D perhaps TRBD2 (5 bases). V shed 6 bases and J shed 6 bases, with 12 bases lying between them. From germline, CDR1 is SQVTM and CDR2 ANQGSEA. The CDR3 is made up of 11 amino acids.

The chain recombines TRBV5-6 with TRBJ2-1; the match to TRBD1 covers 7 bases. The CDR3 covers 16 residues. CDR1 SGHDT and CDR2 YYEEEE come from the germline V gene. J lost 6 bases, V lost 1 base, and 10 bases had no gene match. The CDR3 spells CASSLSGGARSNEQFF. DNA for the CDR3: TGTGCCAGCAGCTTGTCAGGGGGAGCAAGGTCCAATGAGCAGTTCTTC.

The V gene is TRBV6-1, the J gene TRBJ2-7, with D possibly matching TRBD1 (7 bases). This CDR3 has 14 residues. The V end lost 2 bases, the J end lost 5 bases, and 13 bases lay between the germline ends. The germline gives CDR1 MNHNS, CDR2 SASEGT. The DNA for the CDR3 is TGTGCCAGCAGTGAAACAGGGGAGGCCGACGAGCAGTACTTC. Translation: CASSETGEADEQYF.

This clone was counted a few times. The gene calls are TRBV25-1 and TRBJ2-2; TRBD1 matches at 10 bases. The CDR3 extends over 16 amino acids. CDR1 MGHDK and CDR2 SYGVNS come from the germline V gene. J was trimmed by 4 bases and V by 4 bases; bases with no gene match: 6. The CDR3 loop reads CASSGPGQGITGELFF. CDR3 bases: TGTGCCAGCAGTGGTCCGGGACAGGGGATCACCGGGGAGCTGTTTTTT.

The chain carries TRBV5-1 and TRBJ1-4; TRBD1 is a possible D gene (5 bases). The CDR3 has 15 residues. Trimming took 0 bases from V and 6 from J, leaving 12 bases between them. Germline assignment: CDR1 SGHRS and CDR2 YFSETQ. The CDR3 region has the DNA TGCGCCAGCAGCTTGGCCCGGGGGATTGATGAAAAACTGTTTTTT. Translated: CASSLARGIDEKLFF.

The V call is TRBV6-1, the J call TRBJ1-2; a possible D gene is TRBD1 (6 bases). Germline CDR1 is MNHNS and CDR2 is SASEGT. The CDR3 contains 15 residues. V was clipped by 1 base and J by 3 bases, with 12 bases between them. Here the CDR3 DNA reads TGTGCCAGCAGTGAAGTCAACAGGGTTGACTATGGCTACACCTTC. This translates into CASSEVNRVDYGYTF.

This sequence joins TRBV25-1 and TRBJ2-1, with D perhaps being TRBD1 or TRBD2 (9 bases each). Trimming left V 3 bases short and J 8 bases short, with 23 bases between. The CDR3 is 17 residues long. Germline V gene lookup returns CDR1 MGHDK and CDR2 SYGVNS. The CDR3 sequence is CASSDGTGLAGHHEQFF. In DNA, the CDR3 is TGTGCCAGCAGTGATGGGACAGGGCTAGCGGGGCACCATGAGCAGTTCTTC.

The chain links TRBV12-5 to TRBJ2-1; 13 bases agree with TRBD2. V shed 1 base and J 5 bases; nucleotides not matched to a gene: 5. CDR3 size: 17 residues. Germline V gives CDR1 LGHNT, CDR2 FRNRAP. CDR3: CASGLEKGLAGDNEQFF. CDR3 nucleotide sequence: TGTGCTAGTGGTTTGGAAAAAGGACTAGCGGGGGACAATGAGCAGTTCTTC.